This is a list of T cell receptor beta chains from one sample in a study of radiotherapy plus CTLA-4 blockade in lung cancer. Clones were sequenced by immunoSEQ multiplex PCR, and TCRdb holds only the in-frame ones, with some missing. The sample includes 28,000 or so clones, around four fifths of them seen just once. The sample consisted of peripheral blood, taken from a patient treated with radiotherapy plus ipilimumab. These receptors originate from a human donor with non-small cell lung cancer who had stable disease on radiotherapy plus ipilimumab. CDR3s include the opening cysteine and the closing phenylalanine or tryptophan. Each record gives: V gene, clone size, D gene, J gene, CDR3 DNA, CDR3 protein. A D gene is named only where the DNA matches it firmly. Clone size appears in some rows only: once, few, many, or a class for an expanded clone.

TRBV7-2	.	TRBD1	TRBJ2-1	TGTGCCAGCAGGTTGCCCCTCCGACAGGGGGCTAGCTCCTACAATGAGCAGTTCTTC	CASRLPLRQGASSYNEQFF
TRBV7-9	once	.	TRBJ1-1	TGTGCCAGCAGCGCCCTATTTGCTGAAGCTTTCTTT	CASSALFAEAFF
TRBV6-5	.	.	TRBJ1-5	TGTGCCAGCAGTTACGAAGGGATCAATCAGCCCCAGCATTTT	CASSYEGINQPQHF
TRBV5-1	.	TRBD1	TRBJ1-1	TGCGCCAGCAGCGCCCAACAGGGGCAGTCTGAAGCTTTCTTT	CASSAQQGQSEAFF
TRBV7-9	.	TRBD1	TRBJ1-2	TGTGCCAGCAGCCCCCTCGGACAGGGAAATGGCTACACCTTC	CASSPLGQGNGYTF
TRBV6-1	once	.	TRBJ2-1	TGTGCCAGCAGCAAGCAGGGACTGTGGCAGTTCTTC	CASSKQGLWQFF
TRBV7-9	.	TRBD1	TRBJ2-3	TGTGCCAGCAGCTTAGTGGGACAGGGCACAGATACGCAGTATTTT	CASSLVGQGTDTQYF
TRBV6-5	.	.	TRBJ1-6	TGTGCCAGCGTAAACGAGGGAGGGAGTTCACCCCTCCACTTT	CASVNEGGSSPLHF
TRBV7-3	.	.	TRBJ1-2	TGTGCCAGCAGCTTAGACAACGCCCTCTATGGCTACACCTTC	CASSLDNALYGYTF
TRBV6-5	.	TRBD1	TRBJ2-5	TGTGCCAGCAGTTACTCCCGGGACAGGGGGCAGACCCAGTACTTC	CASSYSRDRGQTQYF
TRBV11-3	.	.	TRBJ2-6	TGTGCCAGCAGCTTAGATTCCTCTGGGGCCAACGTCCTGACTTTC	CASSLDSSGANVLTF
TRBV9	.	.	TRBJ2-1	TGTGCCAGCAGCGTCCCAGGGTTTAGTACAAGGAATGAGCAGTTCTTC	CASSVPGFSTRNEQFF
TRBV7-2	once	.	TRBJ1-5	TGTGCCAGCAGCCCCCCGGGGAGGCGGGGCAATCAGCCCCAGCATTTT	CASSPPGRRGNQPQHF
TRBV7-9	few	TRBD1	TRBJ1-2	TGTGCCAGCAGCCTAGACAGGGGTCCTACACCCTTC	CASSLDRGPTPF
TRBV28	.	TRBD1	TRBJ1-2	TGTGCCAGCAGTTTAATATTCAGGGGGTATGGCTACACCTTC	CASSLIFRGYGYTF
TRBV25-1	.	TRBD1	TRBJ1-2	TGTGCCAGCAGGGTAACCGGGACAGGCCATGGCTACACCTTC	CASRVTGTGHGYTF
TRBV5-8	once	.	TRBJ1-2	TGTGCCAGCAGCCCAAGGAGGGCGTCCTTTAACTATGGCTACACCTTC	CASSPRRASFNYGYTF
TRBV2	.	TRBD1	TRBJ1-2	TGTGCCAGCATAGGGACAGGGAGGGGAGATGGCTACACCTTC	CASIGTGRGDGYTF
TRBV10-2	.	TRBD1	TRBJ2-7	TGCGCCAGCAGGACAGGGGGCGCCGGGGTTGGCGAGCAGTACTTC	CASRTGGAGVGEQYF
TRBV29-1	.	.	TRBJ1-2	TGCAGCGTTGAAGATCCCCTCGGTGGCTACACCTTC	CSVEDPLGGYTF
TRBV30	.	.	TRBJ1-5	TGTGCCTGGAGAGGCCAGGGTAGGTCGCCCCAGCATTTT	CAWRGQGRSPQHF
TRBV28	.	.	TRBJ2-1	TGTGCCAGCAGTTTGTCCCCGGGGGTCTCCTACAATGAGCAGTTCTTC	CASSLSPGVSYNEQFF
TRBV6-5	once	.	TRBJ1-3	TGTGCCAGCAGTTACTCTATACATATCTCTGGAAACACCATATATTTT	CASSYSIHISGNTIYF
TRBV27	.	.	TRBJ1-1	TGTGCCAGCAGTTTATCGACAGCCACTGAAGCTTTCTTT	CASSLSTATEAFF
TRBV30	.	.	TRBJ1-1	TGTGCCTGGAGAGCTGTCCGGACGACACGGGGAGCTTTCTTT	CAWRAVRTTRGAFF
TRBV9	.	TRBD1	TRBJ2-3	TGTGCCAGCAGCGTAGTACGGACAGGGCCGAGCACAGATACGCAGTATTTT	CASSVVRTGPSTDTQYF
TRBV7-8	.	.	TRBJ1-2	TGTGCCAGCAGCTTAGTCCCAGGTGGCTACACCTTC	CASSLVPGGYTF
TRBV6-1	.	.	TRBJ2-5	TGTGCCAGCAGTGAAAGAGACCAAGAGACCCAGTACTTC	CASSERDQETQYF
TRBV29-1	.	.	TRBJ2-6	TGCAGCGTTGCCACAGCACGCTCTGGGGCCAACGTCCTGACTTTC	CSVATARSGANVLTF
TRBV15	.	TRBD1	TRBJ1-2	TGTGCCACCAGCACCCTGCCGGGACAGGGGGCCGAGGGCTACACCTTC	CATSTLPGQGAEGYTF
TRBV11-3	.	.	TRBJ1-3	TGTGCCAGCAGCTCGGACCCCGCCTCTGGAAACACCATATATTTT	CASSSDPASGNTIYF
TRBV1	.	.	TRBJ2-5	TGCACCAGCAGCCAAGTGAAATCGGGGGCGAGGAAAGAGACCCAGTACTTC	CTSSQVKSGARKETQYF
TRBV25-1	.	.	TRBJ1-2	TGTGCCAGCAGTGTAGCAGGGCCCAATGGCTACACCTTC	CASSVAGPNGYTF
TRBV2	.	.	TRBJ1-1	TGTGCCAGCAGTGGACGGCCGGGCCCGAACACTGAAGCTTTCTTT	CASSGRPGPNTEAFF
TRBV6-1	.	.	TRBJ1-4	TGTGCCAGCACCTTGAGAGGGGGGTTTAATGAAAAACTGTTTTTT	CASTLRGGFNEKLFF
TRBV7-8	.	.	TRBJ1-1	TGCGCCAGCAGCTACAGGGCCACAGCTGAAGCTTTCTTT	CASSYRATAEAFF
TRBV29-1	few	TRBD2	TRBJ2-7	TGCAGCGTTTCCGCCGGACTAGCGGGGGGCTACGAGCAGTACTTC	CSVSAGLAGGYEQYF
TRBV7-9	.	.	TRBJ2-3	TGTGCCAGCAGCTTAGCGCGGAGCACAGATACGCAGTATTTT	CASSLARSTDTQYF
TRBV5-5	.	.	TRBJ2-3	TGTGCCAGCAGCTTAGACGGGGTCGGGGATACGCAGTATTTT	CASSLDGVGDTQYF
TRBV5-4	.	.	TRBJ1-2	TGTGCCAGCAGCTTCCCTCGACAACTCTATGGCTACACCTTC	CASSFPRQLYGYTF
TRBV27	.	.	TRBJ1-1	TGTGCCAGCAGTCCTAAACCGAACACTGAAGCTTTCTTT	CASSPKPNTEAFF
TRBV7-2	.	TRBD1	TRBJ1-6	TGTGCCAGCAGTTGGGACAGGGGCAACTCACCCCTCCACTTT	CASSWDRGNSPLHF
TRBV5-1	.	.	TRBJ2-7	TGCGCCAGCAGCACCGGGACCGACGGATACGAGCAGTACTTC	CASSTGTDGYEQYF
TRBV6-4	.	TRBD1	TRBJ2-2	TGTGCCAGCTCCCTGACAGGGACGAACACCGGGGAGCTGTTTTTT	CASSLTGTNTGELFF
TRBV7-2	.	.	TRBJ2-1	TGTGCCAGCAGCTCCCCCCCACCGTACAATGAGCAGTTCTTC	CASSSPPPYNEQFF
TRBV10-3	.	.	TRBJ2-3	TGTGCCGTACAGGGTAACTACCAAGGAGATACGCAGTATTTT	CAVQGNYQGDTQYF